These 11 T cell receptor beta chains were all obtained from the same sample, sequenced in a study of blood T cells in healthy people across ages (dated by TCRdb to 2014 to 2015). The library came from 5' RACE. The instrument was an Illumina HiSeq 2500. A second PCR of about 7 to 12 cycles was run with a J-beta primer mix and a sample-barcoded 5' primer. The public reads were quality trimmed at Q25 with fastp and then assembled into clones with MiXCR by TCRdb, keeping productive beta chains. Each entry merges the rows of one CDR3 protein and shows their most common DNA and genes. Present in this sample are 890,000 or so distinct CDR3 sequences, around 62% of which were seen just once. About a quarter of the sample lies in the top ten. Sequencing was carried out using blood. These receptors were obtained from a man aged 25 to 40 in good health.

This chain links TRBV7-9 with TRBJ2-2, with TRBD1 matching over 9 bases. V dropped 5 bases and J dropped 3; count of bases not matched to a gene: 10. The CDR3 runs 17 residues. Looked up from germline, CDR1 is SEHNR and CDR2 is FQNEAQ (reference sequence). This CDR3 reads CASSPAGTGPYTGELFF. The CDR3 nucleotides are TGTGCCAGCAGCCCGGCCGGGACAGGGCCTTACACCGGGGAGCTGTTTTTT.

V usage is TRBV7-2 and J usage is TRBJ2-1, with TRBD1 identical over 7 bases. Germline V lookup: CDR1 SGHTA, CDR2 FQGNSA. This CDR3 contains 16 residues. J was trimmed by 8 bases and V by 1 base; bases with no gene match: 11. The DNA for the CDR3 is TGTGCCAGCAGCTTAGATAAGAACAGGGGATTTTATGAGCAGTTCTTC. The encoded protein is CASSLDKNRGFYEQFF. The full variable domain, in which reference TRBV7-2 and TRBJ2-1 provide the parts outside the CDR3, is GAGVSQSPSNKVTEKGKDVELRCDPISGHTALYWYRQSLGQGLEFLIYFQGNSAPDKSGLPSDRFSAERTGGSVSTLTIQRTQQEDSAVYLCASSLDKNRGFYEQFFGPGTRLTVL.

The chain links TRBV6-2 or TRBV6-3 to TRBJ2-6; a possible D gene is TRBD1 (6 bases). There are 15 residues in the CDR3. CDR1 and CDR2 (germline): MNHEY, SVGEGT. Trimming cost V 2 bases and J 2 bases, with 7 bases left between them. CDR3 DNA sequence: TGTGCCAGCAGTTACGACAGGACTGGGGCCAACGTCCTGACTTTC. Encoded protein: CASSYDRTGANVLTF.

This clonotype has only a few counts. The chain's CDR3 is CASSQLIGTDTQYF. CDR3 in DNA: TGCGCCAGCAGCCAATTGATAGGCACAGATACGCAGTATTTT. V and J are TRBV4-3 and TRBJ2-3; the D is unclear. CDR1 is LGHNA, CDR2 YSLEER, per germline. With 2 bases removed from V and 1 base from J, the gap between germline ends came to 7 bases. The CDR3 runs to 14 residues.

The chain joins TRBV7-2 to TRBJ1-2, with 9 positions matching TRBD1. This CDR3 spans 14 amino acids. J gave up 8 bases and V 3 bases, and 7 bases lay outside the gene matches. CDR1 is SGHTA, CDR2 FQGNSA, per germline. The CDR3 sequence: CASSFQGTGLGYTF. CDR3 in DNA: TGTGCCAGCAGCTTCCAAGGGACAGGGTTAGGCTACACCTTC.

With respect to this clonotype: The junction departs from the called germline gene at one end, perhaps through a read error. V gene TRBV29-1 combines with J gene TRBJ1-1, with 9 positions matching TRBD1. CDR3 size: 16 residues. Germline V gene sequence: CDR1 SQVTM, CDR2 ANQGSEA. The CDR3 reads CSGEPGQGIRDTEAFF. In DNA, the CDR3 is TGCAGCGGTGAACCGGGACAGGGTATTCGGGACACTGAAGCTTTCTTT.

This chain links TRBV2 with TRBJ2-1; 11 bases map to TRBD1. The CDR3 loop spans 15 amino acids. The J segment lost 4 bases and the V segment lost 6 bases, leaving 5 bases of the junction unmatched. Germline CDR1 is SNHLY and CDR2 is FYNNEI. This CDR3 is CASSSDRGRYNEQFF. CDR3 nucleotide sequence: TGTGCCAGCAGCTCGGACAGGGGGCGGTACAATGAGCAGTTCTTC.

This clonotype was detected many times. This chain uses TRBV20-1 with TRBJ1-5; TRBD1 aligns across 7 bases. Germline V gives CDR1 DFQATT, CDR2 SNEGSKA (reference sequence). The CDR3 covers 16 residues. The J segment lost 13 bases and the V segment lost 3 bases, leaving 21 bases of the junction unmatched. The CDR3 protein is CSARTTYGTDIISQHF. The CDR3 DNA reads as TGCAGTGCTAGGACTACATACGGGACAGACATTATATCGCAGCATTTT.

The chain recombines TRBV2 with TRBJ2-7; D not certain. Trimming cost V 0 bases and J 6 bases, with 15 bases left between them. Germline-derived CDR1 and CDR2 are SNHLY and FYNNEI. This CDR3 is 15 amino acids long. The CDR3 sequence: CASSEARPGTGEQYF. The CDR3 nucleotides read TGTGCCAGCAGTGAAGCTAGGCCAGGAACCGGCGAGCAGTACTTC.

The gene calls are TRBV15 and TRBJ1-6, with D possibly matching TRBD1 (6 bases). The CDR3 sequence is 15 residues long. Trimming removed 0 bases from V and 7 bases from J, with 10 bases in between. Germline V lookup: CDR1 LNHNV, CDR2 YYDKDF (reference sequence). The CDR3 sequence is CATSRDRGWNSPLHF. The CDR3 nucleotides read TGTGCCACCAGCAGAGACAGGGGCTGGAATTCACCCCTCCACTTT.

The rearrangement joins TRBV6-4 to TRBJ2-3, with D perhaps matching TRBD2 (7 bases). This CDR3 region has 13 residues. Germline V gene sequence: CDR1 MRHNA, CDR2 SNTAGT. V was clipped by 2 bases and J by 6 bases, with 9 bases between them. CDR3 sequence reads: CASSDGGADTQYF. The CDR3, as DNA: TGTGCCAGCAGTGACGGGGGGGCGGATACGCAGTATTTT.